This record covers a single T cell receptor beta chain. In the authors' workflow: Estimation of nucleated cell counts was performed using reference gene primer amplification. Profiled with immunoSEQ multiplex PCR; TCRdb holds only in-frame clones, not every one. V, J and clone size were drawn from that table, and D and trimming were deduced from the DNA. The sample holds 150,000 to 170,000 clones; just under 85% are singletons and the top ten take less than 30%. Germline V CDR1 and CDR2: MNHEY, SVGAGI. With 0 bases removed from V and 8 bases from J, the gap between germline ends came to 7 bases. The CDR3 consists of 12 residues. This sample is part of a study of blood T cell repertoires in COVID-19. Study-level background: Samples representing acute and convalescent COVID-19 were sourced from the United States, Italy and Spain. PBMCs, B-cell-depleted T cells, or T cells provided the cDNA or gDNA that made up the material.

The sample was peripheral blood. V and J are TRBV6-5 and TRBJ1-1; D gene ambiguous. The receptor was isolated from a woman in her fifties or sixties with acute or convalescent COVID-19. CDR3 DNA sequence: TGTGCCAGCAGTTACTCGGGCAAGGAAGCTTTCTTT. Its translation is CASSYSGKEAFF.